The next 22 T cell receptor beta chains were all read from a single sample in a study of blood T cell dynamics during melanoma immunotherapy. Here immunoSEQ multiplex PCR was the method, and the copy in TCRdb shows in-frame clones only, minus some. The repertoire holds about 16,000 clones, with about 95% as singletons. The time point: week 3, after first cycle of checkpoint inhibitor. The sequenced sample was effector memory CD8+ T cells from blood, obtained from a patient treated with checkpoint blockade. The receptors derive from a human donor with melanoma.

The gene calls are TRBV25-1 and TRBJ2-3, with a weak D call TRBD1 (5 bases). The CDR3 runs to 16 residues. V lost 4 bases and J lost 6, with 20 bases in between. Looked up from germline, CDR1 is MGHDK and CDR2 is SYGVNS. CDR3 sequence: CASSGSQGLRTDTQYF. The CDR3 bases are TGTGCCAGCAGTGGCTCCCAGGGATTACGTACGGATACGCAGTATTTT.

The chain employs TRBV9 and TRBJ2-2, with 9 bases identical to TRBD1. Looked up from germline, CDR1 is SGDLS and CDR2 is YYNGEE. CDR3 length: 15 amino acids. V lost 0 bases to trimming and J lost 8 bases; unmatched junction nucleotides: 5. DNA of the CDR3: TGTGCCAGCAGCGTAGGGGGACAGGGAATAGGGGAGCTGTTTTTT. This translates into CASSVGGQGIGELFF.

The rearrangement joins TRBV13 to TRBJ2-3, with D unresolved. Deletions cut 0 bases from V and 6 bases from J, with 10 bases between. This CDR3 is 14 amino acids long. CDR1 and CDR2 from the germline V gene are PRHDT and FYEKMQ (reference sequence). This CDR3 is CASSLGRGVDTQYF. Written as DNA, the CDR3 is TGTGCCAGCAGCTTAGGTCGTGGGGTCGATACGCAGTATTTT. The full variable domain, with the rest looked up from reference TRBV13 and TRBJ2-3, is AAGVIQSPRHLIKEKRETATLKCYPIPRHDTVYWYQQGPGQDPQFLISFYEKMQSDKGSIPDRFSAQQFSDYHSELNMSSLELGDSALYFCASSLGRGVDTQYFGPGTRLTVL.

In its sample, this clone was seen a few times. The chain combines TRBV4-2 with TRBJ1-4; D gene unclear. CDR3 length: 12 residues. Trimming shortened V by 0 bases and J by 12 bases, and 8 bases separated the two germline ends. Per germline, CDR1 LGHNA and CDR2 YNFKEQ. The CDR3 region is CASSQEPAELFF. The CDR3 nucleotides are TGTGCCAGCAGCCAAGAACCGGCGGAACTGTTTTTT.

The chain couples TRBV5-1 to TRBJ2-3; TRBD2 aligns across 15 bases. Germline CDR1 reads SGHRS; CDR2 reads YFSETQ. This CDR3 is built from 16 residues. V dropped 4 bases and J dropped 4; count of bases not matched to a gene: 4. The CDR3 DNA is TGCGCCAGCAGCCCGAGGACTAGCGGGAGGGCAGATACGCAGTATTTT. It translates to CASSPRTSGRADTQYF.

This chain uses TRBV11-1 with TRBJ2-2; 7 bases are shared with TRBD2. The CDR3 extends over 14 amino acids. The V segment lost 9 bases and the J segment 6 bases; nucleotides outside the gene matches: 10. Germline lookup yields CDR1 SGHAT and CDR2 FQDESV (reference sequence). The CDR3 bases are TGTGCCAGTTCCCTGGGGGGGAGTGCCGGGGAGCTGTTTTTT. Its translation: CASSLGGSAGELFF.

The V gene is TRBV27, the J gene TRBJ2-7; D not resolved. The CDR3 has 12 amino acids. CDR1 MNHEY and CDR2 SMNVEV come from the germline V gene (reference sequence). Between the trimmed V and J ends, which lost 6 bases and 3 bases, there was a span of 9 bases. The CDR3 bases are TGTGCCAGCAGCTCAATGGACTACGAGCAGTACTTC. It yields the protein CASSSMDYEQYF.

This clone has just one count. The CDR3 sequence is CASSLRPDTQYF. The DNA of the CDR3 is TGCGCCAGCAGCTTGCGGCCAGATACGCAGTATTTT. The V gene is TRBV5-1, the J gene TRBJ2-3; D gene unclear. Germline CDR1 SGHRS, CDR2 YFSETQ. Trimming cost V 1 base and J 4 bases, with 4 bases left between them. CDR3 length: 12 amino acids. Full variable domain (outside the CDR3, taken from reference TRBV5-1 and TRBJ2-3): KAGVTQTPRYLIKTRGQQVTLSCSPISGHRSVSWYQQTPGQGLQFLFEYFSETQRNKGNFPGRFSGRQFSNSRSEMNVSTLELGDSALYLCASSLRPDTQYFGPGTRLTVL.

This sequence joins TRBV2 and TRBJ2-3; 11 nucleotides line up with TRBD1. This CDR3 has 14 residues. The germline gives CDR1 SNHLY, CDR2 FYNNEI. The junction had 7 bases not matched to a gene; V was cut back by 10 bases and J by 4 bases. The CDR3 bases are TGTGCCAATATGGACAGGGGGCGTGCAGATACGCAGTATTTT. It codes for CANMDRGRADTQYF. The full variable domain, its missing parts supplied by reference TRBV2 and TRBJ2-3, is EPEVTQTPSHQVTQMGQEVILRCVPISNHLYFYWYRQILGQKVEFLVSFYNNEISEKSEIFDDQFSVERPDGSNFTLKIRSTKLEDSAMYFCANMDRGRADTQYFGPGTRLTVL.

This chain uses TRBV2 with TRBJ2-3; D might be TRBD2 (6 bases). The CDR3 has 15 amino acids. Trimming shortened V by 6 bases and J by 4 bases, and 17 bases separated the two germline ends. Germline CDR1 is SNHLY and CDR2 is FYNNEI. CDR3 region: CASSPWGEGADTQYF. The CDR3 DNA is TGTGCCAGCAGCCCGTGGGGGGAAGGTGCAGATACGCAGTATTTT.

J is TRBJ2-7 and V is TRBV9; 10 nucleotides align to TRBD2. Germline values: CDR1 SGDLS, CDR2 YYNGEE. V shed 0 bases, J shed 3 bases, and the junction held 6 bases outside the gene matches. This CDR3 has 16 residues. Written as DNA, the CDR3 is TGTGCCAGCAGCGTAGACGCTAGCGGGGGATACTACGAGCAGTACTTC. Its translation is CASSVDASGGYYEQYF.

The chain is built from TRBV5-1 and TRBJ2-7; 7 nucleotides line up with TRBD2. The CDR3 runs 15 residues. Germline-derived CDR1 and CDR2 are SGHRS and YFSETQ. Unmatched junction bases numbered 13, after V lost 7 bases and J lost 3 bases. CDR3 sequence: CASRLWEGLVYEQYF. DNA for the CDR3: TGCGCCAGCCGACTCTGGGAGGGCCTAGTCTACGAGCAGTACTTC.

The genes are TRBV10-3 and TRBJ2-7, with D perhaps TRBD1 (6 bases). Germline CDR1 ENHRY, CDR2 SYGVKD. This CDR3 has 13 residues. Trimming removed 4 bases from V and 0 bases from J, with 7 bases in between. CDR3 region: CAISGQDSYEQYF. The CDR3 bases are TGTGCCATCAGTGGACAGGACTCCTACGAGCAGTACTTC.

The chain recombines TRBV7-9 with TRBJ1-4, with D maybe TRBD1 (5 bases). The ends were cut back, 5 bases at V and 8 bases at J, with 15 bases in the middle. The CDR3 sequence is 14 residues long. The germline V gene has CDR1 SEHNR and CDR2 FQNEAQ (reference sequence). The CDR3 nucleotides are TGTGCCAGCAGCCCGGACCACTGGGGCGAAAAACTGTTTTTT. This codes for CASSPDHWGEKLFF.

The chain employs TRBV28 and TRBJ2-7; possibly TRBD2 for D (6 bases). Trimming left V 5 bases short and J 0 bases short, with 11 bases between. CDR1 is MDHEN, CDR2 SYDVKM, per germline. The CDR3 covers 14 residues. This CDR3 is CASSGTGSSYEQYF. The CDR3 DNA is TGTGCCAGCAGTGGGACTGGGAGCTCCTACGAGCAGTACTTC.

This sequence joins TRBV6-1 and TRBJ2-7, with 10 bases fitting TRBD1. The CDR3 has 16 residues. The ends lost 1 base at V and 4 bases at J; junction bases unmatched: 7. From germline, CDR1 is MNHNS and CDR2 SASEGT. In DNA, the CDR3 is TGTGCCAGCAGTGAAGGCCCTGGACAGGGGGAATACGAGCAGTACTTC. It translates to CASSEGPGQGEYEQYF.

The V call is TRBV11-2, the J call TRBJ2-7; 11 bases map to TRBD2. Germline V gene lookup returns CDR1 SGHAT and CDR2 FQNNGV. The length of the CDR3 is 17 residues. Trimming cost V 4 bases and J 1 base; bases outside gene matches: 9. CDR3 amino acids: CASSSGPGLAESYEQYF. CDR3 bases: TGTGCCAGCAGCTCCGGCCCGGGACTAGCGGAATCCTACGAGCAGTACTTC.

The V gene is TRBV11-2, the J gene TRBJ2-1; TRBD2 aligns across 12 bases. Germline V gives CDR1 SGHAT, CDR2 FQNNGV. The CDR3 extends over 15 amino acids. The V gene end was trimmed by 6 bases and the J gene end by 9 bases; junction bases not matched to a gene: 9. CDR3 sequence reads: CASSRTSGRSGEQFF. The CDR3 nucleotides are TGTGCCAGCAGTCGAACTAGCGGGAGGTCTGGTGAGCAGTTCTTC. The full variable domain, rest sourced from reference TRBV11-2 and TRBJ2-1, is EAGVAQSPRYKIIEKRQSVAFWCNPISGHATLYWYQQILGQGPKLLIQFQNNGVVDDSQLPKDRFSAERLKGVDSTLKIQPAKLEDSAVYLCASSRTSGRSGEQFFGPGTRLTVL.

This clone showed up just once. This chain connects TRBV29-1 to TRBJ2-7; a possible D gene is TRBD2 (5 bases). The CDR3 consists of 15 residues. The V and J ends lost 2 bases and 3 bases respectively, with 17 bases between them. Germline CDR1 and CDR2: SQVTM and ANQGSEA. As DNA, the CDR3 is TGCAGCGTTGAACTGACACACGAGGGCGGCTACGAGCAGTACTTC. Encoded protein: CSVELTHEGGYEQYF.

The V and J genes are TRBV25-1 and TRBJ1-2, with a possible D match to TRBD1 (5 bases). Germline assignment: CDR1 MGHDK and CDR2 SYGVNS. The CDR3 has 13 amino acids. V was cut by 3 bases and J by 6 bases, with 11 bases left in between. The CDR3 DNA reads TGTGCCAGCAGTGACTCAGGGCCTGATGGCTACACCTTC. This sequence encodes CASSDSGPDGYTF.

The chain joins TRBV7-6 to TRBJ2-7, with D maybe TRBD1 (7 bases). The germline gives CDR1 SGHVS, CDR2 FNYEAQ. V dropped 5 bases and J dropped 5 bases, with 19 bases sitting between them. This CDR3 comprises 15 residues. CDR3 loop: CASSASTGRFHEQYF. In DNA form, the CDR3 reads TGTGCCAGCAGCGCTTCGACAGGGAGGTTCCACGAGCAGTACTTC. The variable domain in full, with the rest retrieved from reference TRBV7-6 and TRBJ2-7, is GAGVSQSPRYKVTKRGQDVALRCDPISGHVSLYWYRQALGQGPEFLTYFNYEAQQDKSGLPNDRFSAERPEGSISTLTIQRTEQRDSAMYRCASSASTGRFHEQYFGPGTRLTVT.

The genes are TRBV27 and TRBJ2-1, with 8 nucleotides matching TRBD1. The germline V gene has CDR1 MNHEY and CDR2 SMNVEV (reference sequence). V lost 6 bases to trimming and J lost 3 bases; unmatched junction nucleotides: 10. The CDR3 loop spans 16 amino acids. CDR3 nucleotides: TGTGCCAGCAGAAACGGGGGACAGGCCCACTACAATGAGCAGTTCTTC. It is translated as CASRNGGQAHYNEQFF.